One and the same sample provided the 20 T cell receptor beta chains below, sequenced in a study of cytomegalovirus exposure and HLA in healthy donors. PCR used 60 Vbeta primers and 13 Jbeta primers. Method: immunoSEQ multiplex PCR; TCRdb's copy keeps in-frame clones and lacks some. Its table records some 72,000 clones. The specimen was PBMCs. Every receptor here comes from a man between 25 and 39 years old in good health and CMV-seronegative.

The V gene is TRBV6-5, the J gene TRBJ2-7; 8 nucleotides align to TRBD2. The CDR3 runs 15 residues. Trimming at V came to 2 bases and at J to 1 base, leaving 4 bases not matched to a gene. Germline loops: CDR1 MNHEY, CDR2 SVGAGI. The CDR3 is CASSYHERESYEQYF. Written as DNA, the CDR3 is TGTGCCAGCAGTTACCACGAGCGGGAGTCCTACGAGCAGTACTTC.

The gene calls are TRBV2 and TRBJ2-7, with a weak D call TRBD2 (5 bases). V was trimmed by 2 bases and J by 2 bases, leaving 10 bases between them. Germline V gene lookup returns CDR1 SNHLY and CDR2 FYNNEI. This CDR3 spans 14 amino acids. CDR3 region: CASSESPGTYEQYF. CDR3 nucleotide sequence: TGTGCCAGCAGTGAATCTCCGGGAACCTACGAGCAGTACTTC.

The chain carries TRBV10-3 and TRBJ1-1, with D perhaps TRBD1 (5 bases). CDR1 and CDR2 from the germline V gene are ENHRY and SYGVKD. The CDR3 extends over 14 amino acids. The V end was cut by 7 bases, the J end by 1 base, with 13 bases between. The CDR3 region is CAITSGTANTEAFF. CDR3 nucleotides: TGTGCCATCACCTCCGGGACTGCGAACACTGAAGCTTTCTTT.

This rearrangement joins TRBV19 to TRBJ1-2; D remains ambiguous. V was shortened by 3 bases and J by 4 bases, with 9 bases between the two germline ends. Germline loops: CDR1 LNHDA, CDR2 SQIVND (reference sequence). This CDR3 is 13 amino acids long. CDR3 loop: CASSMVTSYGYTF. CDR3 nucleotide sequence: TGTGCCAGTAGTATGGTAACTAGCTATGGCTACACCTTC.

The gene calls are TRBV5-1 and TRBJ2-3; possibly TRBD1 for D (6 bases). Per germline, CDR1 SGHRS and CDR2 YFSETQ. The V end was cut by 4 bases, the J end by 0 bases, with 9 bases between. This CDR3 has 14 residues. The CDR3 DNA sequence: TGCGCCAGCAGCCACAGGGCTAGCACAGATACGCAGTATTTT. It is translated as CASSHRASTDTQYF.

Concerning this clone: Other DNA sequences in the same sample also yield this CDR3. The V gene is TRBV15, the J gene TRBJ1-2; 8 nucleotides align to TRBD1. CDR1 is LNHNV, CDR2 YYDKDF, per germline (reference sequence). This CDR3 is 13 amino acids long. V lost 5 bases and J lost 4; bases outside the gene matches: 3. The CDR3 is CATSRGTGYGYTF. In DNA form, the CDR3 reads TGTGCCACCAGCCGAGGGACAGGCTATGGCTACACCTTC.

The chain carries TRBV2 and TRBJ1-1; D gene unclear. CDR1 and CDR2 from the germline V gene are SNHLY and FYNNEI. Trimming shortened V by 7 bases and J by 6 bases, and 15 bases separated the two germline ends. This CDR3 spans 13 amino acids. CDR3 amino acids: CASMTVEGAEAFF. CDR3 sequence (DNA): TGTGCCAGCATGACGGTCGAGGGCGCTGAAGCTTTCTTT. Complete variable domain (other parts from reference TRBV2 and TRBJ1-1): EPEVTQTPSHQVTQMGQEVILRCVPISNHLYFYWYRQILGQKVEFLVSFYNNEISEKSEIFDDQFSVERPDGSNFTLKIRSTKLEDSAMYFCASMTVEGAEAFFGQGTRLTVV.

This chain uses TRBV12-5 with TRBJ2-7; D possibly corresponds to TRBD2 (6 bases). This CDR3 has 14 residues. Trimming cost V 4 bases and J 0 bases, with 10 bases left between them. Germline V gene sequence: CDR1 LGHNT, CDR2 FRNRAP. CDR3 nucleotides: TGTGCTAGTGGTTGGGACTTCCACTCCTACGAGCAGTACTTC. This encodes CASGWDFHSYEQYF.

The V gene is TRBV4-3, the J gene TRBJ2-3; 11 bases line up with TRBD2. CDR3 size: 17 residues. V lost 4 bases and J lost 3; bases outside the gene matches: 9. In germline, CDR1 is LGHNA, CDR2 YSLEER. The CDR3 protein is CASSLNLAGGHTDTQYF. CDR3 DNA: TGCGCCAGCAGCCTTAACCTAGCGGGAGGACATACAGATACGCAGTATTTT.

This chain connects TRBV6-5 to TRBJ1-2, with D unclear. CDR1 is MNHEY and CDR2 is SVGAGI in the germline V gene. The CDR3 is 13 residues long. V lost 8 bases, J lost 4 bases, and 14 bases lay in between. The CDR3 DNA is TGTGCCAGCGGGCCGGGAGCTTCCTATGGCTACACCTTC. Its translation is CASGPGASYGYTF.

V and J are TRBV18 and TRBJ2-3; 9 bases match TRBD2. CDR1 KGHSH and CDR2 LQKENI come from the germline V gene. The CDR3 spans 15 residues. J gave up 8 bases and V 6 bases, and 12 bases lay outside the gene matches. CDR3 sequence: CASSGASGIGGTQYF. CDR3 in DNA: TGTGCCAGCTCTGGGGCTAGCGGGATAGGCGGTACGCAGTATTTT.

The chain employs TRBV11-3 and TRBJ2-7, with TRBD1 identical over 9 bases. This CDR3 is 13 amino acids long. Germline CDR1 is SGHNT and CDR2 is YENEEA. J lost 4 bases, V lost 8 bases, and 6 bases had no gene match. CDR3 DNA sequence: TGTGCCAGCGGAGTGGGACAGGGATACGAGCAGTACTTC. Translation: CASGVGQGYEQYF.

V is TRBV6-6 and J is TRBJ1-1, with D uncertain. The CDR3 covers 12 residues. V lost 6 bases and J 2 bases, leaving 7 bases between the germline ends. Germline assignment: CDR1 MNHNY and CDR2 SVGAGI (reference sequence). The CDR3, as DNA: TGTGCCAGCAGCTCGGGAAACACTGAAGCTTTCTTT. Amino acids: CASSSGNTEAFF.

The rearrangement joins TRBV19 to TRBJ1-6; 8 bases agree with TRBD1. The CDR3 runs to 16 residues. The ends lost 3 bases at V and 4 bases at J; junction bases unmatched: 5. The germline V gene encodes CDR1 LNHDA and CDR2 SQIVND (reference sequence). The CDR3 DNA follows: TGTGCCAGTAGTATCACCGGGACAGGATATAATTCACCCCTCCACTTT. Protein sequence: CASSITGTGYNSPLHF. Filled out from reference TRBV19 and TRBJ1-6, the complete variable domain reads DGGITQSPKYLFRKEGQNVTLSCEQNLNHDAMYWYRQDPGQGLRLIYYSQIVNDFQKGDIAEGYSVSREKKESFPLTVTSAQKNPTAFYLCASSITGTGYNSPLHFGNGTRLTVT.

The rearrangement uses TRBV5-1 and TRBJ2-7, with D possibly matching TRBD1 (5 bases). V gave up 4 bases and J gave up 2 bases, with 13 bases separating them. CDR1 SGHRS and CDR2 YFSETQ come from the germline V gene. This CDR3 is 14 amino acids long. The CDR3 region has the DNA TGCGCCAGCAGCCAGGCAGGACACGCCTACGAGCAGTACTTC. It codes for CASSQAGHAYEQYF.

This sequence joins TRBV18 and TRBJ2-7; 11 bases are a match to TRBD2. The CDR3 length is 14 residues. Germline loops: CDR1 KGHSH, CDR2 LQKENI. After removal of 3 bases from V and 3 bases from J, the junction contained 1 base not matched to a gene. CDR3 nucleotides: TGTGCCAGCTCACCGACTAGCGGGGACTACGAGCAGTACTTC. Translation: CASSPTSGDYEQYF.

The chain uses TRBV6-5 and TRBJ2-5, with TRBD2 as a possible D gene (5 bases). Germline-derived CDR1 and CDR2 are MNHEY and SVGAGI. This CDR3 region has 14 residues. V lost 1 base and J lost 5, with 11 bases in between. The DNA of the CDR3 is TGTGCCAGCAGTTACTTTGGGAGTAGGGAGACCCAGTACTTC. As protein: CASSYFGSRETQYF.

The chain is built from TRBV25-1 and TRBJ2-2; a possible D gene is TRBD2 (6 bases). The CDR3 is 13 amino acids. The germline CDR1 and CDR2 sequences are MGHDK and SYGVNS. V was trimmed by 6 bases and J by 7 bases, leaving 12 bases between them. CDR3 residues: CASRAWGDGELFF. The DNA for the CDR3 is TGTGCCAGCAGGGCATGGGGGGACGGGGAGCTGTTTTTT.

The chain has TRBV7-9 and TRBJ2-1; 10 nucleotides align to TRBD1. Germline CDR1 is SEHNR and CDR2 is FQNEAQ (reference sequence). This CDR3 has 13 amino acids. V trimming: 6 bases; J trimming: 7 bases; junction bases outside the gene matches: 3. The CDR3 reads CASSDRGPNEQFF. CDR3 nucleotide sequence: TGTGCCAGCAGTGACAGGGGGCCGAATGAGCAGTTCTTC.

The CDR3 loop is CASSQMPGSPYEQYF. Written as DNA, the CDR3 is TGCGCCAGCAGTCAAATGCCAGGGTCCCCCTACGAGCAGTACTTC. The rearrangement links TRBV23-1 to TRBJ2-7, with TRBD1 as a possible D gene (5 bases). TRBV23-1 is an ORF, and what it does is uncertain. The CDR3 is 15 amino acids. The ends were cut back, 2 bases at V and 2 bases at J, with 13 bases in the middle.